This TCR beta chain appears in the sequencing data of a study of blood T cells in healthy people across ages. Study-wide findings and caveats: Total diversity from one million sequenced T cells was likely underestimated. Donor CMV status, an unknown factor, possibly confounded changes in expanded clonotypes.

PCR was performed a second time for about 7 to 12 cycles using a sample-barcoded 5' primer and a J-beta primer mix. TCRdb ran MiXCR on the 5' RACE reads and lists one entry per CDR3 protein. The sample lists 1.2 million to 1.5 million distinct CDR3 sequences; about 40% were seen once. To note about this clonotype: Its antigen is not known.

The sequencing sample was made of blood. This receptor was taken from a woman aged 18 to 35 in good health.

CDR3 in DNA: TGCGCCAGCAGCTTCGGGTTGGGTCCTAGCACAGATACGCAGTATTTT. Residues: CASSFGLGPSTDTQYF. This chain uses TRBV5-1 with TRBJ2-3; no reliable D call. The CDR3 sequence is 16 residues long. CDR1 and CDR2 (germline): SGHRS, YFSETQ. Trimming removed 2 bases at V and 0 bases at J, with 13 bases between.